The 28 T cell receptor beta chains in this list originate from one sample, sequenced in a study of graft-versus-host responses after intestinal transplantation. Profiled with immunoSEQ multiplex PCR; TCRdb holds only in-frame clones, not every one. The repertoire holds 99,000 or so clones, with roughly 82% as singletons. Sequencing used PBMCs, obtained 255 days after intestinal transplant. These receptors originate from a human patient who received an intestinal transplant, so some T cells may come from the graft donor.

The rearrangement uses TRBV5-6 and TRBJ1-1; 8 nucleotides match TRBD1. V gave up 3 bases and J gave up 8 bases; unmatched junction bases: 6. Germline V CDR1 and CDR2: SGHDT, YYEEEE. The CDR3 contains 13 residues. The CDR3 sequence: CASSWGGQGEAFF. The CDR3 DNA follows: TGTGCCAGCAGCTGGGGCGGACAGGGAGAAGCTTTCTTT. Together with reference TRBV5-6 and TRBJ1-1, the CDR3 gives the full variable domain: DAGVTQSPTHLIKTRGQQVTLRCSPKSGHDTVSWYQQALGQGPQFIFQYYEEEERQRGNFPDRFSGHQFPNYSSELNVNALLLGDSALYLCASSWGGQGEAFFGQGTRLTVV.

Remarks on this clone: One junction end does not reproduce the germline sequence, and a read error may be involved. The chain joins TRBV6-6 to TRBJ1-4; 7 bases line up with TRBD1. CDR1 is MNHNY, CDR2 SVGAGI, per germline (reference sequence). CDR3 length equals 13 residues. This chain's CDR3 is CASSAQTGVGLSF. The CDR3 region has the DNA TGTGCCAGCAGTGCCCAAACAGGGGTGGGCCTTTCCTTT.

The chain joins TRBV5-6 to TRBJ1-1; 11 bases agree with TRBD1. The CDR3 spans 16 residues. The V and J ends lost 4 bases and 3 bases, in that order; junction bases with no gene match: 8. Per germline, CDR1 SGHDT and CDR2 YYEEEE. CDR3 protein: CASSPGTGGRYTEAFF. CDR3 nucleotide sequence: TGTGCCAGCAGCCCAGGGACAGGGGGGAGGTACACTGAAGCTTTCTTT.

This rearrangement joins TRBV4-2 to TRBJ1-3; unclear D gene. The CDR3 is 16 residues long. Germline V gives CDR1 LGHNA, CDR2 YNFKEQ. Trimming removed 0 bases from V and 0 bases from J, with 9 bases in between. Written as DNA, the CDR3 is TGTGCCAGCAGCCAAGAGGAGGGAAACTCTGGAAACACCATATATTTT. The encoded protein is CASSQEEGNSGNTIYF.

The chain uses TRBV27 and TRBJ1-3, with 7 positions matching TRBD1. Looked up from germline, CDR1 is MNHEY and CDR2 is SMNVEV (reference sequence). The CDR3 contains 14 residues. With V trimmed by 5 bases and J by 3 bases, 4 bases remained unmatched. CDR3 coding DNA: TGTGCCAGCAGTGCCCAGGGGGTTGGAAACACCATATATTTT. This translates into CASSAQGVGNTIYF.

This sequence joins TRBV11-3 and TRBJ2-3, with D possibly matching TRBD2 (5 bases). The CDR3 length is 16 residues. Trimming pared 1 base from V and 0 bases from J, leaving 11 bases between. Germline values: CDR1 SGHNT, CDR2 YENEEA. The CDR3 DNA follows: TGTGCCAGCAGCTTAGTAAGCGGTTCTAGCACAGATACGCAGTATTTT. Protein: CASSLVSGSSTDTQYF.

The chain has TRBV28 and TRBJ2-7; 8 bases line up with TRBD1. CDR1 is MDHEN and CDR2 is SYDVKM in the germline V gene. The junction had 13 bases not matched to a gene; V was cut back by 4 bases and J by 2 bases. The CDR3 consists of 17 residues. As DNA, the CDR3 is TGTGCCAGCAGTTCCCTCCGGACAGGGCGGCCAACCTACGAGCAGTACTTC. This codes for CASSSLRTGRPTYEQYF.

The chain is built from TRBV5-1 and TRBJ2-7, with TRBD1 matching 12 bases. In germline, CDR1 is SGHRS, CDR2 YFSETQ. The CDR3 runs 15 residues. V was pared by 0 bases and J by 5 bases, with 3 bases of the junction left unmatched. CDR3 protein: CASSLGRDRGHEQYF. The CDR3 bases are TGCGCCAGCAGCTTGGGCCGGGACAGGGGGCACGAGCAGTACTTC.

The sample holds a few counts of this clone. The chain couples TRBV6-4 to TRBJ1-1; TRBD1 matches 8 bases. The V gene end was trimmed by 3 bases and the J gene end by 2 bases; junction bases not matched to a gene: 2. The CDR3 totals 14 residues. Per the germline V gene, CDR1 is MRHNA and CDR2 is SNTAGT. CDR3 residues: CASSEAGGNTEAFF. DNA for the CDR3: TGTGCCAGCAGTGAAGCAGGGGGCAACACTGAAGCTTTCTTT.

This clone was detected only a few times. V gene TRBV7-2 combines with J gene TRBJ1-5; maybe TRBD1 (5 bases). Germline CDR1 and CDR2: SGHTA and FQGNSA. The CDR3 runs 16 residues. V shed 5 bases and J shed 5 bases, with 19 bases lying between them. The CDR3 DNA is TGTGCCAGCAGCCTAGTCGGGACCGCATTCCATCAGCCCCAGCATTTT. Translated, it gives CASSLVGTAFHQPQHF.

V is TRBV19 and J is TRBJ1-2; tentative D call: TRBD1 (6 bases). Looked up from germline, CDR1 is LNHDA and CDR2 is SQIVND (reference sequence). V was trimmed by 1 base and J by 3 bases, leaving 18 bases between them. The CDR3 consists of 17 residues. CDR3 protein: CASSIGINRDPHYGYTF. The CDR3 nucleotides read TGTGCCAGTAGTATAGGCATAAACAGGGATCCCCACTATGGCTACACCTTC.

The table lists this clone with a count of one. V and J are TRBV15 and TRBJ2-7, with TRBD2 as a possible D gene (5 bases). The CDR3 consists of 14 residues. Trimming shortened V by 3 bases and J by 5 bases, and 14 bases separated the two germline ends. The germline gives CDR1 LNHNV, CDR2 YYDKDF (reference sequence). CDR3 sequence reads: CATSSDVLGDEQYF. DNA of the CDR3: TGTGCCACCAGCAGCGACGTACTAGGCGACGAGCAGTACTTC. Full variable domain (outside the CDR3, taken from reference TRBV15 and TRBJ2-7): DAMVIQNPRYQVTQFGKPVTLSCSQTLNHNVMYWYQQKSSQAPKLLFHYYDKDFNNEADTPDNFQSRRPNTSFCFLDIRSPGLGDTAMYLCATSSDVLGDEQYFGPGTRLTVT.

CDR3 protein: CASSLGGPLRNTEAFF. The DNA for the CDR3 is TGTGCCAGCAGCTTAGGGGGGCCCCTGAGGAACACTGAAGCTTTCTTT. The V call is TRBV7-9, the J call TRBJ1-1; the D gene is possibly TRBD1 (6 bases). This CDR3 is built from 16 residues. Germline CDR1 and CDR2: SEHNR and FQNEAQ (reference sequence). V lost 1 base and J 1 base, leaving 13 bases between the germline ends.

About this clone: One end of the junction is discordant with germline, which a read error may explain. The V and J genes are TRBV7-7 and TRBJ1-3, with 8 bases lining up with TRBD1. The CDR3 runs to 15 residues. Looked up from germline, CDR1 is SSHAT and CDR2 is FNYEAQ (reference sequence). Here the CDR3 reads CASSLGQGPGNTIYF. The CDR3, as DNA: TGTGCTAGCAGCTTAGGACAGGGCCCTGGAAACACCATATATTTT.

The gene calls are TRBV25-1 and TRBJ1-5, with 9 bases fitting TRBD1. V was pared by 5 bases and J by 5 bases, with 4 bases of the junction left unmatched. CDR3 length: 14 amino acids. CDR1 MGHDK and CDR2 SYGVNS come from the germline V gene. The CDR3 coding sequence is TGTGCCAGCAGTTGGACAGGGGACGATCAGCCCCAGCATTTT. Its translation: CASSWTGDDQPQHF.

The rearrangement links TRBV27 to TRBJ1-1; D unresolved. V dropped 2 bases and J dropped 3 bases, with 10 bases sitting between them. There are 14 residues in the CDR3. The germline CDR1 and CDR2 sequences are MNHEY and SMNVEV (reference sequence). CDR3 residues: CASSLQVEDTEAFF. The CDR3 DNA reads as TGTGCCAGCAGTTTACAGGTCGAAGACACTGAAGCTTTCTTT.

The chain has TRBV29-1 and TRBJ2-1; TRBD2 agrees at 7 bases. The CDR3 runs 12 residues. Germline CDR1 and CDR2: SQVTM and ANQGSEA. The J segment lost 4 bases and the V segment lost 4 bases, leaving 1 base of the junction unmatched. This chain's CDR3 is CSVGEGYNEQFF. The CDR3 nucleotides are TGCAGCGTTGGGGAGGGATACAATGAGCAGTTCTTC.

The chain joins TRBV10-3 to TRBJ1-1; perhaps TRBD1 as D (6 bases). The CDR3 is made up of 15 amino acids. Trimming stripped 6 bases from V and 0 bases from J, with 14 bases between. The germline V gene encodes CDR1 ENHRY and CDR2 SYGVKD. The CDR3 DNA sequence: TGTGCCATCAGCACAAAACAGGGAATGAACACTGAAGCTTTCTTT. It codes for CAISTKQGMNTEAFF.

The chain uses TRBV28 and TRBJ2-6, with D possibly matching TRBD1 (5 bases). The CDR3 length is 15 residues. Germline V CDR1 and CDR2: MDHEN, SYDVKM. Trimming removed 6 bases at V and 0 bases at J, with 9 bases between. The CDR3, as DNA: TGTGCCAGCAGCCCTAGGGGCTCTGGGGCCAACGTCCTGACTTTC. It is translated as CASSPRGSGANVLTF.

CDR3 nucleotide sequence: TGCGCCAGCAGCTTGGCCCGGACAGGGGGCGAGACCCAGTACTTC. Translating it yields CASSLARTGGETQYF. The chain has TRBV5-1 and TRBJ2-5; TRBD1 matches at 11 bases. The CDR3 is made up of 15 amino acids. V lost 0 bases, J lost 5 bases, and 3 bases stayed unmatched. Germline values: CDR1 SGHRS, CDR2 YFSETQ.

The DNA for the CDR3 is TGTGCCAGCAGAGCCTCCTCGGACTGGGGTACTGAAGCTTTCTTT. This encodes CASRASSDWGTEAFF. The rearrangement uses TRBV6-1 and TRBJ1-1; D is ambiguous. Germline CDR1 reads MNHNS; CDR2 reads SASEGT. Trimming took 6 bases from V and 5 from J, leaving 19 bases between them. The CDR3 extends over 15 amino acids.

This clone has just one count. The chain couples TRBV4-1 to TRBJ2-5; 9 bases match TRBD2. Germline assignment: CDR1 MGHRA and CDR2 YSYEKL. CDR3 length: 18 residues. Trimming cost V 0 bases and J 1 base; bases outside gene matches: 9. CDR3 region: CASSQDPGREGLQETQYF. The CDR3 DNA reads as TGCGCCAGCAGCCAAGACCCCGGGCGGGAGGGCCTCCAAGAGACCCAGTACTTC.

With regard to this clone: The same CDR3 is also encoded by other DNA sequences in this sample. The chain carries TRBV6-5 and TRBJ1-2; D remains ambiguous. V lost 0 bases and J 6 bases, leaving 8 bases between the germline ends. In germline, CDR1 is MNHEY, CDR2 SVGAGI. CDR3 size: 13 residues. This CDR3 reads CASSYSGRNGYTF. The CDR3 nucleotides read TGTGCCAGCAGTTACTCGGGTCGTAATGGCTACACCTTC.

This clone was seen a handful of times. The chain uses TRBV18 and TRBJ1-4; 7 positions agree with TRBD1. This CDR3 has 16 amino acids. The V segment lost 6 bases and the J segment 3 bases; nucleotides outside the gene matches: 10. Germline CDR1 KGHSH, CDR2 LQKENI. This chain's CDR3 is CASSTQETGPNEKLFF. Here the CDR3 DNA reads TGTGCCAGCTCCACCCAAGAGACAGGGCCTAATGAAAAACTGTTTTTT.

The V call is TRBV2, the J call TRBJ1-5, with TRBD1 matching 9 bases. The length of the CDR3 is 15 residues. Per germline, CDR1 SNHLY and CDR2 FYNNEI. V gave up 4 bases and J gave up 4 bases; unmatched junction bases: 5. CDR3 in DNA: TGTGCCAGCAGTGTGGGACAGGGTGGAAATCAGCCCCAGCATTTT. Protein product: CASSVGQGGNQPQHF. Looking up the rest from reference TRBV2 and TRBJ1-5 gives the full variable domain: EPEVTQTPSHQVTQMGQEVILRCVPISNHLYFYWYRQILGQKVEFLVSFYNNEISEKSEIFDDQFSVERPDGSNFTLKIRSTKLEDSAMYFCASSVGQGGNQPQHFGDGTRLSIL.

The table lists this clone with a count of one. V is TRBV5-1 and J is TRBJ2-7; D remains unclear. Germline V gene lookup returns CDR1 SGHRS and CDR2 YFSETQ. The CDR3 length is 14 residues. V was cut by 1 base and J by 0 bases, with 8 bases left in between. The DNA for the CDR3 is TGCGCCAGCAGCTTGAGGTTAAGCTCCTACGAGCAGTACTTC. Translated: CASSLRLSSYEQYF.

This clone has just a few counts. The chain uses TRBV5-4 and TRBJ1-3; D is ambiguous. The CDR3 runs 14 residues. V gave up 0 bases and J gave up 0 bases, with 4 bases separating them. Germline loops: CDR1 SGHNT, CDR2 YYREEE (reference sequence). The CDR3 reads CASSLDTSGNTIYF. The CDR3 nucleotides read TGTGCCAGCAGCTTGGACACCTCTGGAAACACCATATATTTT. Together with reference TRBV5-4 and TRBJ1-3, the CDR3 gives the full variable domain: ETGVTQSPTHLIKTRGQQVTLRCSSQSGHNTVSWYQQALGQGPQFIFQYYREEENGRGNFPPRFSGLQFPNYSSELNVNALELDDSALYLCASSLDTSGNTIYFGEGSWLTVV.

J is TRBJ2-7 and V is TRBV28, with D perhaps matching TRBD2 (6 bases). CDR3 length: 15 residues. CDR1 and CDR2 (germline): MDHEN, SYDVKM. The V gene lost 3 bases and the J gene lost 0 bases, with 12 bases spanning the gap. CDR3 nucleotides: TGTGCCAGCAGTTTGGAGGCGGGGTTCTCCTACGAGCAGTACTTC. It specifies CASSLEAGFSYEQYF. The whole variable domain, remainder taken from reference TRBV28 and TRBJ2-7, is DVKVTQSSRYLVKRTGEKVFLECVQDMDHENMFWYRQDPGLGLRLIYFSYDVKMKEKGDIPEGYSVSREKKERFSLILESASTNQTSMYLCASSLEAGFSYEQYFGPGTRLTVT.